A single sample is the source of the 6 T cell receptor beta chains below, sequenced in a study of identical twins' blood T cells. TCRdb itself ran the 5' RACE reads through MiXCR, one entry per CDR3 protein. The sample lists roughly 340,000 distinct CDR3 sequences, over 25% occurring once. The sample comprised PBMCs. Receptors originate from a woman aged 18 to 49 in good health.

The CDR3 nucleotides read TGCGCCAGCAGCCAAGGTATTAGCGGGACCTATGAGCAGTTCTTC. Translated, it gives CASSQGISGTYEQFF. This rearrangement joins TRBV4-1 to TRBJ2-1, with 8 bases identical to TRBD2. Trimming removed 1 base from V and 8 bases from J; junction bases left unmatched: 7. Germline CDR1 MGHRA, CDR2 YSYEKL. The CDR3 is 15 residues long.

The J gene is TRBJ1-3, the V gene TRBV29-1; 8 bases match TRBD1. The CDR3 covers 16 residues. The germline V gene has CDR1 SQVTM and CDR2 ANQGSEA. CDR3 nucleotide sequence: TGCAGACCACCCTGGGACAGGCCCCTTTCTGGAAACACCATATATTTT. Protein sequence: CRPPWDRPLSGNTIYF. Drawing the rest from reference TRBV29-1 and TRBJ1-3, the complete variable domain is SAVISQKPSRDICQRGTSLTIQCQVDSQVTMMFWYRQQPGQSLTLIATANQGSEATYESGFVIDKFPISRPNLTFSTLTVSNMSPEDSSIYLCRPPWDRPLSGNTIYFGEGSWLTVV.

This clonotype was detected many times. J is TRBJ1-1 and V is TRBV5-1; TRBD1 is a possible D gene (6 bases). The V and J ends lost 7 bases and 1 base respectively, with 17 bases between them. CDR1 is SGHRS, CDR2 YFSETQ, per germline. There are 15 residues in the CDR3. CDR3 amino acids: CASLSDQGRNTEAFF. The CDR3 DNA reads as TGCGCCAGCCTATCAGACCAGGGGAGGAACACTGAAGCTTTCTTT.

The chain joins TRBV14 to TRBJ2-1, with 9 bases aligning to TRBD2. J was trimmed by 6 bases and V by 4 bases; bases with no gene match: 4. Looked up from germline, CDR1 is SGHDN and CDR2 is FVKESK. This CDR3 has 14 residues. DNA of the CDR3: TGTGCCAGCAGCCGAGGACTAGCGCGCAATGAGCAGTTCTTC. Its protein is CASSRGLARNEQFF.

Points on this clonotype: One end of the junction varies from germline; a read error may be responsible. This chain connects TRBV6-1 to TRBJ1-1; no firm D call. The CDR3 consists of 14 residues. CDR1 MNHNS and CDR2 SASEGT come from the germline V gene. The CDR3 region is CTSLVSGFGTEAFF. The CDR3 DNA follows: TGTACCAGTCTCGTGTCCGGTTTTGGCACTGAAGCTTTCTTT.

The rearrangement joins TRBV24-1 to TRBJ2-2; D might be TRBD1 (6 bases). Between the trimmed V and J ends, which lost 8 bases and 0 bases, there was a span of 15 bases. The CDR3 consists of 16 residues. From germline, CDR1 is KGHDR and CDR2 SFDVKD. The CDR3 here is CATIKRQESNTGELFF. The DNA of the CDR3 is TGTGCCACCATCAAGAGACAGGAATCGAACACCGGGGAGCTGTTTTTT.